The present T cell receptor beta chain was sequenced within a study of glioma-infiltrating T cells. Turning to the study itself: Low-grade gliomas were grade II; glioblastomas were grade IV at initial diagnosis. The study's findings and limits: Tissue and blood shared very few CDR3 sequences. Above-expected tissue-blood divergence occurred in all gliomas, most in low-grade ones.

The iRepertoire nested amplicon-rescue multiplex PCR amplified TCR alpha and beta CDR3s from RNA. MiXCR was run by TCRdb on the multiplex PCR reads, yielding one entry per CDR3 protein. The sample holds more than 350,000 distinct CDR3 sequences; roughly two fifths are singletons and the top ten take around 12%. Regarding this clonotype: Its target is unknown.

The sequencing input was glioma tissue, nonneoplastic brain tissue, or PBMCs (not recorded which). The receptor's source is a human donor with low-grade glioma or glioblastoma, undergoing nonglioma brain surgery, or in good health (not recorded which).

The CDR3 region is CSARDLSIGLYNEQFF. The CDR3 nucleotides read TGCAGTGCTAGAGATCTGTCTATCGGACTGTACAATGAGCAGTTCTTC. The chain recombines TRBV20-1 with TRBJ2-1; tentative D call: TRBD2 (5 bases). V was trimmed by 0 bases and J by 4 bases, leaving 16 bases between them. The CDR3 totals 16 residues. Per germline, CDR1 DFQATT and CDR2 SNEGSKA (reference sequence).